The 21 T cell receptor beta chains given below trace back to one sample, sequenced in a study of regulatory T cells in long-lasting Graves disease (dated by TCRdb to the early 2020s). The library was obtained by multiplex PCR. For sequencing, an Illumina HiSeq 4000 was employed. To build TCR beta libraries, CDR3 regions were amplified by Arm-PCR using iRepertoire HTBI primers. TCRdb reworked the public reads: Q25 trimming with fastp, MiXCR clone assembly, productive beta chains retained. One record per CDR3 amino acid sequence lists the most common genes and DNA. The sample has roughly 400,000 distinct CDR3 sequences on record, around 15% of them singletons. Around a quarter of the sample rests with the top ten. In light of the paper, this sample's time point label describes: newly diagnosed GD, antithyroid drugs for less than 3 months. RNA was extracted from PBMCs in TRIzol for both TCR sequencing and RNA sequencing.

In addition, the sample was reused for a study of T cells in Graves' hyperthyroidism and ophthalmopathy.

The sample here was peripheral blood mononuclear cells (PBMCs), taken at new diagnosis, from a patient treated with antithyroid drugs. These TCRs come from a woman aged 18-29 years with Graves disease. Donor details come from another sample of the same person, matched by shared clones.

This clonotype was seen a few times. The J gene is TRBJ1-3, the V gene TRBV6-1; D gene ambiguous. The CDR3 spans 15 residues. Germline CDR1 is MNHNS and CDR2 is SASEGT. V was clipped by 7 bases and J by 4 bases, with 17 bases between them. The CDR3 region has the DNA TGTGCCAGCACCAGAGGGCACGCGGGAGGAAACACCATATATTTT. Translating gives CASTRGHAGGNTIYF.

The sample holds many counts of this clonotype. The V and J genes are TRBV5-5 and TRBJ2-7; D may be TRBD2 (6 bases). This CDR3 has 16 amino acids. V lost 2 bases, J lost 0 bases, and 15 bases lay in between. Germline-derived CDR1 and CDR2 are SGHKS and YYEKEE (reference sequence). The CDR3 sequence is CASSFGSGVSSYEQYF. CDR3 bases: TGTGCCAGCAGCTTTGGCTCGGGGGTGAGCTCCTACGAGCAGTACTTC.

This clonotype has ten or more counts. The chain uses TRBV20-1 and TRBJ1-1, with TRBD1 identical over 8 bases. Germline loops: CDR1 DFQATT, CDR2 SNEGSKA (reference sequence). The length of the CDR3 is 15 residues. J gave up 5 bases and V 0 bases, and 8 bases lay outside the gene matches. The chain's CDR3 is CSARDLGRGQTEAFF. The CDR3 coding sequence is TGCAGTGCTAGAGATCTTGGCAGGGGGCAAACTGAAGCTTTCTTT.

This clonotype was recorded a few times. The chain carries TRBV10-1 and TRBJ2-7; 7 nucleotides line up with TRBD1. The CDR3 consists of 13 residues. CDR1 is WNHNN and CDR2 is SYGVQD in the germline V gene (reference sequence). V gave up 5 bases and J gave up 9 bases; unmatched junction bases: 10. The CDR3 is CASSPGPGTAQYF. CDR3 nucleotide sequence: TGCGCCAGCAGTCCGGGTCCCGGGACAGCGCAGTACTTC.

The rearrangement links TRBV2 to TRBJ1-4; 9 nucleotides line up with TRBD1. CDR3 length equals 17 residues. J gave up 8 bases and V 6 bases, and 16 bases lay outside the gene matches. Germline values: CDR1 SNHLY, CDR2 FYNNEI. The CDR3 loop is CASSSGTGSRVGEKLFF. The DNA of the CDR3 is TGTGCCAGCAGCTCCGGGACAGGGTCTAGGGTTGGGGAAAAACTGTTTTTT.

This clonotype was detected ten times or more. This chain links TRBV12-3 or TRBV12-4 with TRBJ1-2; 7 nucleotides align to TRBD1. The V and J ends lost 4 bases and 7 bases, in that order; junction bases with no gene match: 6. CDR3 length: 13 residues. CDR3 amino acids: CASSSNRGGGYTF. The CDR3 DNA reads as TGTGCCAGCAGTTCCAACAGGGGCGGTGGCTACACCTTC.

This clonotype was seen repeatedly, ten times or more. The chain has TRBV20-1 and TRBJ2-7; weak D call: TRBD2 (6 bases). The CDR3 spans 14 residues. The germline CDR1 and CDR2 sequences are DFQATT and SNEGSKA (reference sequence). V dropped 6 bases and J dropped 2 bases, with 17 bases sitting between them. The CDR3 nucleotides are TGCAGTGCAACAGCTTTAGCGGTTACCTACGAGCAGTACTTC. Residues: CSATALAVTYEQYF.

This clonotype was observed many times. This sequence joins TRBV20-1 and TRBJ2-1; D is unclear. CDR3 size: 10 residues. CDR1 and CDR2 from the germline V gene are DFQATT and SNEGSKA (reference sequence). Trimming shortened V by 2 bases and J by 7 bases, and 3 bases separated the two germline ends. CDR3 sequence: CSARNNEQFF. The DNA for the CDR3 is TGCAGTGCTAGAAATAATGAGCAGTTCTTC.

The chain combines TRBV9 with TRBJ1-1, with 7 bases aligning to TRBD1. This CDR3 has 12 amino acids. The V and J ends lost 6 bases and 8 bases, in that order; junction bases with no gene match: 7. The germline V gene encodes CDR1 SGDLS and CDR2 YYNGEE. The CDR3 region has the DNA TGTGCCAGCAACAATAGACAGGGCGAAGCTTTCTTT. Amino acids: CASNNRQGEAFF.

V usage is TRBV20-1 and J usage is TRBJ2-7, with 9 bases matching TRBD2. The CDR3 has 17 amino acids. Losses at the gene ends were 6 bases for V and 2 bases for J; bases not matched to a gene: 17. CDR1 DFQATT and CDR2 SNEGSKA come from the germline V gene (reference sequence). The CDR3 bases are TGCAGTGCCAATAGTCCCCTTATAGCGGGGGTCACCTACGAGCAGTACTTC. Translated, it gives CSANSPLIAGVTYEQYF.

At least ten counts were recorded for this clonotype. Compared with germline, one end of the junction differs, possibly owing to a read error. The rearrangement uses TRBV5-1 and TRBJ2-7; 10 bases fit TRBD2. The CDR3 totals 14 residues. Germline-derived CDR1 and CDR2 are SGHRS and YFSETQ. CDR3 loop: CASSLAGGIYEQYF. The CDR3 DNA reads as TGTGCCAGCAGTTTAGCGGGAGGAATCTACGAGCAGTACTTC.

The chain links TRBV6-2 or TRBV6-3 to TRBJ2-7; TRBD2 matches at 11 bases. Germline loops: CDR1 MNHEY, CDR2 SVGEGT. There are 12 residues in the CDR3. Unmatched junction bases numbered 3, after V lost 8 bases and J lost 6 bases. As DNA, the CDR3 is TGTGCCAGCGCCACTAGCGGGAGCGAGCAGTACTTC. Translating gives CASATSGSEQYF.

This clonotype was detected only a few times. The chain recombines TRBV14 with TRBJ1-1; D perhaps matches TRBD1 (5 bases). Germline V gives CDR1 SGHDN, CDR2 FVKESK. The CDR3 has 18 residues. The V gene lost 0 bases and the J gene lost 5 bases, with 22 bases spanning the gap. Here the CDR3 DNA reads TGTGCCAGCAGCCAAGATGGGTTCATAGGGGAAGGGATAACTGAAGCTTTCTTT. Translation gives CASSQDGFIGEGITEAFF.

This clonotype was counted ten times or more. The chain carries TRBV30 and TRBJ2-1, with D unclear. Trimming shortened V by 4 bases and J by 0 bases, and 10 bases separated the two germline ends. Germline CDR1 is GTSNPN and CDR2 is SVGIG (reference sequence). The length of the CDR3 is 14 residues. The CDR3 loop reads CAWNYGYSYNEQFF. DNA of the CDR3: TGTGCCTGGAACTACGGCTACTCCTACAATGAGCAGTTCTTC.

This clonotype has more than one count but fewer than ten. J is TRBJ2-5 and V is TRBV20-1; perhaps TRBD2 as D (6 bases). V lost 5 bases and J 5 bases, leaving 18 bases between the germline ends. The germline V gene has CDR1 DFQATT and CDR2 SNEGSKA (reference sequence). The CDR3 totals 14 residues. CDR3 coding DNA: TGCAGTGCTCCGGAGGGGAGTCTACGGGAGACCCAGTACTTC. The encoded protein is CSAPEGSLRETQYF.

This clonotype has at least ten counts. The J gene is TRBJ2-1, the V gene TRBV7-9; TRBD1 might be the D (5 bases). Trimming pared 5 bases from V and 6 bases from J, leaving 14 bases between. The CDR3 sequence is 14 residues long. The germline CDR1 and CDR2 sequences are SEHNR and FQNEAQ (reference sequence). CDR3 DNA: TGTGCCAGCAGCGACGACGACAGAGTCAATGAGCAGTTCTTC. Amino acids: CASSDDDRVNEQFF.

This clonotype has just a few counts. The gene calls are TRBV3-1 and TRBJ2-1, with 11 bases fitting TRBD2. With V trimmed by 4 bases and J by 9 bases, 11 bases remained unmatched. The CDR3 is 16 amino acids. Germline V gene sequence: CDR1 LGHDT, CDR2 YNNKEL (reference sequence). The CDR3 DNA reads TGTGCCAGCAGCCCCGCCGGGACTAGCGGCATTGGTGAGCAGTTCTTC. Translating gives CASSPAGTSGIGEQFF.

This clonotype has a count of ten or more. The chain links TRBV7-3 to TRBJ2-3; D remains ambiguous. The V end lost 5 bases, the J end lost 2 bases, and 8 bases lay between the germline ends. Germline V gene data show CDR1 as SGHTA and CDR2 as FQGTGA. The CDR3 runs to 13 residues. The CDR3 DNA follows: TGTGCCAGCAGCATTCACCACACAGATACGCAGTATTTT. Encoded protein: CASSIHHTDTQYF.

The chain combines TRBV5-6 with TRBJ1-6, with TRBD1 as a possible D gene (5 bases). The germline V and J ends were trimmed by 1 base and 9 bases, with 17 bases remaining between them. CDR1 is SGHDT, CDR2 YYEEEE, per germline. This CDR3 region has 16 residues. The CDR3 bases are TGTGCCAGCAGCTTGAGGGGTCCTCGTATGTTTTCACCCCTCCACTTT. Its protein product is CASSLRGPRMFSPLHF.

The genes are TRBV20-1 and TRBJ2-3; 11 nucleotides align to TRBD2. The CDR3 is 14 amino acids. With 7 bases clipped from V and 0 bases from J, the junction kept 3 bases outside the gene matches. Per germline, CDR1 DFQATT and CDR2 SNEGSKA (reference sequence). CDR3 in amino acids: CSGLAGGSTDTQYF. CDR3 DNA sequence: TGCAGTGGGCTAGCGGGAGGTAGCACAGATACGCAGTATTTT.

This clonotype came up many times. The rearrangement joins TRBV6-4 to TRBJ2-3; a possible D gene is TRBD1 (5 bases). The length of the CDR3 is 14 residues. Trimming left V 4 bases short and J 2 bases short, with 10 bases between. CDR1 and CDR2 from the germline V gene are MRHNA and SNTAGT. CDR3 in DNA: TGTGCCAGCAGTGGGGGCAGGGACACAGATACGCAGTATTTT. It encodes CASSGGRDTDTQYF.